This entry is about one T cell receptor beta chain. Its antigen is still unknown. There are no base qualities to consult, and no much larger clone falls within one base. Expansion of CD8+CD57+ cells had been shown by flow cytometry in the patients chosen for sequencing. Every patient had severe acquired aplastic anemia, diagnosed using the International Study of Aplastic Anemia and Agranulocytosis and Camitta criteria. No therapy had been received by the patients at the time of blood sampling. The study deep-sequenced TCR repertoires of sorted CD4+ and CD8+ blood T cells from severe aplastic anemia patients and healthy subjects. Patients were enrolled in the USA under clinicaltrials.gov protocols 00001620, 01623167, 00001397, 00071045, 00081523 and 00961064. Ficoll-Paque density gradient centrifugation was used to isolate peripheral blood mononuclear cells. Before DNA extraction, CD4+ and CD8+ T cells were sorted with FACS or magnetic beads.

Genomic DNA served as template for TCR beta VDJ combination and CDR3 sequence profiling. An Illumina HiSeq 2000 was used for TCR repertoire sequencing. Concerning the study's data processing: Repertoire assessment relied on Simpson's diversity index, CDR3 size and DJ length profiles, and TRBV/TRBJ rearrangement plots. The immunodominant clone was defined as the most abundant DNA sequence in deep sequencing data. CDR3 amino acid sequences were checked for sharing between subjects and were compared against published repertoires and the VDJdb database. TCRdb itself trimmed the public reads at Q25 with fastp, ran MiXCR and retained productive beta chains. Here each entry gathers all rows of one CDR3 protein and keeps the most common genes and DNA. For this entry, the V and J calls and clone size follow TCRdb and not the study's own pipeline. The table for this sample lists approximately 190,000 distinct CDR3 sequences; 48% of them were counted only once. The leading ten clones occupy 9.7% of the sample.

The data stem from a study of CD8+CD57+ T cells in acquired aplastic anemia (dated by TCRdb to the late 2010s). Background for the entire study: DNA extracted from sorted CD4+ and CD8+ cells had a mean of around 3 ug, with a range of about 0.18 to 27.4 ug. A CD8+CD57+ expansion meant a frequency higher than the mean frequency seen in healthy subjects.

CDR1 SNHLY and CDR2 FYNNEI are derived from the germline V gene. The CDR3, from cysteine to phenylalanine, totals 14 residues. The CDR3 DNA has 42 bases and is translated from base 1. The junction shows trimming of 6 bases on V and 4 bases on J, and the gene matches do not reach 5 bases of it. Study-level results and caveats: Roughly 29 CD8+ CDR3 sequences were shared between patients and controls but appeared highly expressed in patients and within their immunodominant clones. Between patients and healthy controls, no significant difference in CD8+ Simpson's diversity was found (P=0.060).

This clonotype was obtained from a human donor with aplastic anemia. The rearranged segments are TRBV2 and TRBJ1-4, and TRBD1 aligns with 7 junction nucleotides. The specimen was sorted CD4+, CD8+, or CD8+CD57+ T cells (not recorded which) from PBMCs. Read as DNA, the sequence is TGTGCCAGCAGAACAGGGGCGATTAATGAAAAACTGTTTTTT. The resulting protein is CASRTGAINEKLFF.